Below are 27 T cell receptor beta chains sequenced from a single sample in a study of cytomegalovirus exposure and HLA in healthy donors. With 60 Vbeta and 13 Jbeta primers, the PCR was carried out. Assay: immunoSEQ multiplex PCR; the TCRdb copy retains only in-frame clones and omits some. The profile shows around 130,000 clones, around 8.5% of them singletons. The source material was PBMCs. These receptor sequences come from a man aged 35 to 55 in good health and CMV-seronegative.

Of note for this clone: A junction end diverges from the germline sequence, so it may reflect a read error. The chain is built from TRBV5-1 and TRBJ2-1; tentatively, D is TRBD1 (7 bases). Looked up from germline, CDR1 is SGHRS and CDR2 is YFSETQ. CDR3 size: 15 residues. The CDR3 loop is CVSSLEGAQNNEQFF. Written as DNA, the CDR3 is TGCGTCAGCAGCTTGGAGGGGGCGCAGAACAATGAGCAGTTCTTC.

This clone was detected a few times. V is TRBV28 and J is TRBJ1-6; D is perhaps TRBD1 (5 bases). Germline V CDR1 and CDR2: MDHEN, SYDVKM. Trimming removed 7 bases from V and 0 bases from J, with 13 bases in between. This CDR3 contains 16 residues. The CDR3 sequence is CASITGGSSYNSPLHF. The DNA of the CDR3 is TGTGCCAGCATTACGGGGGGGAGCTCCTATAATTCACCCCTCCACTTT.

This clone was counted a few times. The V gene is TRBV14, the J gene TRBJ2-1, with TRBD2 matching 8 bases. CDR3 length: 16 amino acids. V gave up 1 base and J gave up 4 bases; unmatched junction bases: 6. The germline V gene has CDR1 SGHDN and CDR2 FVKESK. The CDR3 here is CASSQGERGRYNEQFF. CDR3 nucleotide sequence: TGTGCCAGCAGCCAAGGGGAGCGGGGGAGATACAATGAGCAGTTCTTC.

This clone has just a few counts. The chain combines TRBV5-4 with TRBJ2-2; TRBD2 agrees at 11 bases. Germline values: CDR1 SGHNT, CDR2 YYREEE (reference sequence). The trim removed 3 bases at V and 3 bases at J, leaving 4 bases unmatched. The CDR3 is made up of 16 amino acids. This CDR3 reads CASSSPSGGYTGELFF. The CDR3 DNA sequence: TGTGCCAGCAGCTCTCCTAGCGGGGGGTACACCGGGGAGCTGTTTTTT.

The chain links TRBV2 to TRBJ2-6, with 12 bases lining up with TRBD1. The J segment lost 4 bases and the V segment lost 0 bases, leaving 7 bases of the junction unmatched. Germline CDR1 is SNHLY and CDR2 is FYNNEI. There are 19 residues in the CDR3. The CDR3, as DNA: TGTGCCAGCAGTGAAGCGCCGGGACAGGGGGCGTGGGGGGCCAACGTCCTGACTTTC. Its protein product is CASSEAPGQGAWGANVLTF.

This clone was counted a few times. The CDR3 bases are TGTGCCAGCAGCCGTAGGACAGGGGTTTCTAATTCACCCCTCCACTTT. Its protein is CASSRRTGVSNSPLHF. The genes are TRBV28 and TRBJ1-6; 9 positions match TRBD1. The CDR3 is 16 amino acids. The J segment lost 6 bases and the V segment lost 6 bases, leaving 9 bases of the junction unmatched. From germline, CDR1 is MDHEN and CDR2 SYDVKM.

This clone was detected a few times. The chain is built from TRBV7-2 and TRBJ1-2; TRBD1 is a possible D gene (6 bases). V was cut by 2 bases and J by 2 bases, with 9 bases left in between. Germline V gene sequence: CDR1 SGHTA, CDR2 FQGNSA. The CDR3 runs 14 residues. The chain's CDR3 is CASSLSTGNYGYTF. DNA of the CDR3: TGTGCCAGCAGCTTATCCACAGGGAACTATGGCTACACCTTC.

This clone was counted only a few times. CDR3 in DNA: TGTGCCAGCAGTCCGGGACAGGGGTACGAGCAGTACTTC. Its translation is CASSPGQGYEQYF. This chain connects TRBV27 to TRBJ2-7, with TRBD1 matching 10 bases. The CDR3 covers 13 residues. Germline values: CDR1 MNHEY, CDR2 SMNVEV (reference sequence). V was pared by 5 bases and J by 4 bases, with 2 bases of the junction left unmatched.

The V gene is TRBV9, the J gene TRBJ1-1; possible D gene TRBD1, 6 bases. The CDR3 totals 16 residues. Germline V CDR1 and CDR2: SGDLS, YYNGEE. With 3 bases removed from V and 0 bases from J, the gap between germline ends came to 15 bases. This chain's CDR3 is CASSETGNGLNTEAFF. The CDR3 region has the DNA TGTGCCAGCAGCGAAACAGGGAATGGTCTGAACACTGAAGCTTTCTTT.

Remarks on this clone: Other DNA sequences of this sample code for an identical CDR3. The chain employs TRBV29-1 and TRBJ1-1, with D maybe TRBD1 (5 bases). The CDR3 has 13 amino acids. Germline loops: CDR1 SQVTM, CDR2 ANQGSEA. V lost 3 bases and J lost 3, with 11 bases in between. Here the CDR3 DNA reads TGCAGCGTTGACAGGGCTACCTACACTGAAGCTTTCTTT. Protein sequence: CSVDRATYTEAFF.

The rearrangement joins TRBV6-5 to TRBJ2-5; 8 bases are shared with TRBD1. Near its end, the DNA agrees better with TRBJ2-7, so the J call may be wrong. Germline CDR1 and CDR2: MNHEY and SVGAGI. CDR3 length: 14 residues. The CDR3 DNA sequence: TGTGCCAGCAGTTACGGCAGGGGGCCCTACGAGCAGTACTTC. Translating it yields CASSYGRGPYEQYF.

This chain joins TRBV6-6 and TRBJ2-7; 8 bases agree with TRBD1. Losses at the gene ends were 5 bases for V and 2 bases for J; bases not matched to a gene: 5. The CDR3 sequence is 14 residues long. Germline V lookup: CDR1 MNHNY, CDR2 SVGAGI (reference sequence). CDR3 nucleotides: TGTGCCAGCAGTGCAACACAGGGGGCCTACGAGCAGTACTTC. Amino acids: CASSATQGAYEQYF.

The chain carries TRBV6-4 and TRBJ1-1; 10 bases are a match to TRBD1. CDR1 MRHNA and CDR2 SNTAGT come from the germline V gene. There are 15 residues in the CDR3. J lost 5 bases, V lost 0 bases, and 3 bases had no gene match. The CDR3 reads CASSDSTGGRTEAFF. The CDR3 DNA reads TGTGCCAGCAGTGACTCGACAGGGGGCAGGACTGAAGCTTTCTTT.

With regard to this clone: Since a far larger clone is one base different, this is likely a read error. The CDR3 does not close with the conserved phenylalanine or tryptophan, likely indicating a read error. CDR3 DNA sequence: TGTGCCAGCAGCGACGGCGGGACTTGGGGCTACACCGTC. It specifies CASSDGGTWGYTV. The V gene is TRBV2, the J gene TRBJ1-2; a weak D match, TRBD1 (5 bases). V was trimmed by 6 bases and J by 8 bases, leaving 16 bases between them. The CDR3 consists of 13 residues. Germline V gene lookup returns CDR1 SNHLY and CDR2 FYNNEI.

The chain employs TRBV5-1 and TRBJ2-7, with TRBD1 matching over 7 bases. CDR3 length: 14 amino acids. The V gene's germline CDR1 is SGHRS and CDR2 YFSETQ. With 4 bases clipped from V and 3 bases from J, the junction kept 7 bases outside the gene matches. This CDR3 reads CASSTGTDFYEQYF. CDR3 bases: TGCGCCAGCAGCACGGGGACAGATTTCTACGAGCAGTACTTC.

This chain joins TRBV15 and TRBJ1-2; the match to TRBD1 covers 7 bases. Trimming took 2 bases from V and 4 from J; bases not matched to a gene: 4. The CDR3 is 14 amino acids. Germline V CDR1 and CDR2: LNHNV, YYDKDF (reference sequence). The CDR3 coding sequence is TGTGCCACCAGCAGAAGAGGGGGCGGCTATGGCTACACCTTC. It translates to CATSRRGGGYGYTF.

V gene TRBV27 combines with J gene TRBJ2-1; 12 nucleotides align to TRBD2. With V trimmed by 4 bases and J by 5 bases, 12 bases remained unmatched. The CDR3 sequence is 18 residues long. Germline V lookup: CDR1 MNHEY, CDR2 SMNVEV (reference sequence). Here the CDR3 DNA reads TGTGCCAGCAGTTCAGACCACTCAGGACTAGCGGGGAACAATGAGCAGTTCTTC. It is translated as CASSSDHSGLAGNNEQFF.

The chain joins TRBV9 to TRBJ1-5, with D possibly being TRBD1 (5 bases). The CDR3 runs to 14 residues. Trimming took 0 bases from V and 9 from J, leaving 13 bases between them. Germline CDR1 reads SGDLS; CDR2 reads YYNGEE. The DNA for the CDR3 is TGTGCCAGCAGCGTAGATCGCGGGACGGCGCCCCAGCATTTT. This codes for CASSVDRGTAPQHF. Together with reference TRBV9 and TRBJ1-5, the CDR3 gives the full variable domain: DSGVTQTPKHLITATGQRVTLRCSPRSGDLSVYWYQQSLDQGLQFLIQYYNGEERAKGNILERFSAQQFPDLHSELNLSSLELGDSALYFCASSVDRGTAPQHFGDGTRLSIL.

CDR3 bases: TGTGCCAGCAGCTTATTTAGCGGGGAAGATACGCAGTATTTT. Translation gives CASSLFSGEDTQYF. The gene calls are TRBV5-6 and TRBJ2-3, with 8 positions matching TRBD2. CDR1 is SGHDT, CDR2 YYEEEE, per germline. The CDR3 has 14 amino acids. The junction had 4 bases not matched to a gene; V was cut back by 2 bases and J by 5 bases.

This clone came up a few times. The chain combines TRBV2 with TRBJ1-6; TRBD1 agrees at 8 bases. The length of the CDR3 is 13 residues. The V segment lost 7 bases and the J segment 7 bases; nucleotides outside the gene matches: 3. Germline CDR1 SNHLY, CDR2 FYNNEI. The DNA of the CDR3 is TGTGCCAGCACTCCAGGGGGCAATTCACCCCTCCACTTT. Encoded protein: CASTPGGNSPLHF.

This clone was observed a handful of times. At the DNA level, this CDR3 is encoded by other sequences in the same sample as well. The chain employs TRBV25-1 and TRBJ1-1; TRBD1 is a possible D gene (5 bases). Germline values: CDR1 MGHDK, CDR2 SYGVNS. The CDR3 is made up of 13 amino acids. V lost 4 bases and J 6 bases, leaving 12 bases between the germline ends. The CDR3 region is CASSAVGGAEAFF. DNA of the CDR3: TGTGCCAGCAGTGCAGTCGGGGGAGCTGAAGCTTTCTTT.

The rearrangement links TRBV15 to TRBJ1-4; D is ambiguous. Per the germline V gene, CDR1 is LNHNV and CDR2 is YYDKDF (reference sequence). Between the trimmed V and J ends, which lost 3 bases and 8 bases, there was a span of 13 bases. The CDR3 has 14 amino acids. CDR3 protein: CATSSNPYGEKLFF. For the CDR3, the DNA is TGTGCCACCAGCAGTAACCCGTATGGCGAAAAACTGTTTTTT.

In this sample, this clone turned up a few times. The chain carries TRBV27 and TRBJ1-2; D is ambiguous. The germline V gene encodes CDR1 MNHEY and CDR2 SMNVEV (reference sequence). Trimming left V 0 bases short and J 6 bases short, with 11 bases between. The CDR3 length is 14 residues. This chain's CDR3 is CASSLSSRNNGYTF. The CDR3 bases are TGTGCCAGCAGTTTATCGTCCAGGAACAATGGCTACACCTTC.

This clone was counted only a few times. CDR3 bases: TGTGCCAGCAGTTACACCAGGGGGGATCAGCCCCAGCATTTT. Translating it yields CASSYTRGDQPQHF. This chain uses TRBV6-5 with TRBJ1-5, with TRBD1 identical over 7 bases. Unmatched junction bases numbered 3, after V lost 2 bases and J lost 5 bases. The CDR3 is made up of 14 amino acids. CDR1 is MNHEY, CDR2 SVGAGI, per germline.

The table lists this clone with a few counts. The chain carries TRBV28 and TRBJ1-6; tentative D call: TRBD1 (5 bases). The CDR3 extends over 17 amino acids. Trimming pared 6 bases from V and 3 bases from J, leaving 18 bases between. Germline assignment: CDR1 MDHEN and CDR2 SYDVKM. Here the CDR3 DNA reads TGTGCCAGCAGGTTTCTTCGGACACAAGACTATAATTCACCCCTCCACTTT. The encoded protein is CASRFLRTQDYNSPLHF.

This clone was observed a handful of times. The chain employs TRBV2 and TRBJ1-2, with D possibly TRBD1 on 5 matching bases. This CDR3 spans 14 amino acids. Trimming took off 2 bases at V and 8 bases at J, with 15 bases between the two ends. Germline CDR1 and CDR2: SNHLY and FYNNEI. The CDR3 region has the DNA TGTGCCAGCAGTGAAATGGCAGGGAACGAGGGCTACACCTTC. This sequence encodes CASSEMAGNEGYTF.

The V gene is TRBV11-2, the J gene TRBJ2-3, with TRBD2 matching over 9 bases. CDR3 length: 16 amino acids. V was clipped by 1 base and J by 4 bases; unmatched bases: 6. Germline values: CDR1 SGHAT, CDR2 FQNNGV. CDR3 DNA: TGTGCCAGCAGCTTAGTTGCGGGGGGGCCGGCAGATACGCAGTATTTT. Translating gives CASSLVAGGPADTQYF.